Given below is one T cell receptor beta chain in context. This sample is drawn from a study of blood T cell repertoires in COVID-19. Study summary: Samples representing acute and convalescent COVID-19 were sourced from the United States, Italy and Spain.

In the original analysis: How many nucleated cells were present was estimated from reference gene primer amplification. Libraries were prepared by immunoSEQ multiplex PCR; TCRdb keeps only in-frame clonotypes and omits some of them. The V and J calls and clone size come from that table; D and trimming were worked out from the DNA. The sample contains under 200,000 clones, approximately 90% of which appear only once. Sample: peripheral blood. This sequence was found in a woman over 75 in a cohort sampled during active or convalescent COVID-19.

The CDR3 DNA is TGTGCCAGCTCACCTGCCGGGTTCACAGATACGCAGTATTTT. Its protein is CASSPAGFTDTQYF. The chain recombines TRBV18 with TRBJ2-3, with D unclear. The CDR3 is 14 amino acids. Germline V gives CDR1 KGHSH, CDR2 LQKENI. With 3 bases removed from V and 2 bases from J, the gap between germline ends came to 9 bases.